This TCR beta chain was captured by sequencing in a study of human T cells and chemical hapten exposure. The template was total RNA from unfractionated whole blood. This clonotype was seen ten or more times. TCRdb processed the 5' RACE reads anew with MiXCR; each CDR3 protein has one entry. The repertoire holds more than 140,000 distinct CDR3 sequences, with around 4% as singletons. V lost 1 base to trimming and J lost 7 bases; unmatched junction nucleotides: 8. In germline, CDR1 is LGHNA, CDR2 YSLEER. The CDR3 is made up of 15 amino acids. The V call is TRBV4-3, the J call TRBJ2-7, with 9 bases aligning to TRBD1. This clonotype was obtained from a female donor in good health. The CDR3 coding sequence is TGCGCCAGCAGCCAAGCTCGACAGGGGGGTTTTGAGCAGTACTTC. This sequence encodes CASSQARQGGFEQYF.